The 7 T cell receptor beta chains reported below all come from one sample, sequenced in a study of Graves' ophthalmopathy and Graves' hyperthyroidism. Amplification targeted the TCR beta CDR3 regions, with RNA transcripts as the source material. Following a first-round RT-PCR that used HTBI primers, a second-round multiplex PCR was carried out. TCRdb reanalysed the multiplex PCR reads using MiXCR and keeps one entry per CDR3 protein. Of 400,000 to 500,000 distinct CDR3 sequences in the sample, around 21% were seen once. Input material: peripheral blood. The receptors stem from a woman aged 18-30 years with stable Graves' hyperthyroidism.

This clonotype was counted at least ten times. V gene TRBV25-1 combines with J gene TRBJ2-5, with D perhaps TRBD1 (6 bases). This CDR3 spans 14 amino acids. The V gene's germline CDR1 is MGHDK and CDR2 SYGVNS. V was trimmed by 5 bases and J by 5 bases, leaving 15 bases between them. The CDR3 is CASSQGLSRETQYF. Here the CDR3 DNA reads TGTGCCAGCAGTCAGGGGCTAAGTAGGGAGACCCAGTACTTC. Looking up the rest from reference TRBV25-1 and TRBJ2-5 gives the full variable domain: EADIYQTPRYLVIGTGKKITLECSQTMGHDKMYWYQQDPGMELHLIHYSYGVNSTEKGDLSSESTVSRIRTEHFPLTLESARPSHTSQYLCASSQGLSRETQYFGPGTRLLVL.

The sample holds many counts of this clonotype. The chain combines TRBV20-1 with TRBJ1-5, with 7 positions matching TRBD1. CDR1 and CDR2 from the germline V gene are DFQATT and SNEGSKA (reference sequence). The CDR3 consists of 14 residues. V trimming: 5 bases; J trimming: 1 base; junction bases outside the gene matches: 5. Here the CDR3 DNA reads TGCAGTGCTGCAAAGACAGGGAGCAATCAGCCCCAGCATTTT. It translates to CSAAKTGSNQPQHF.

This clonotype was found many times. The V gene is TRBV28, the J gene TRBJ1-5; D not resolved. The CDR3 runs 12 residues. V lost 5 bases, J lost 5 bases, and 7 bases lay in between. The germline gives CDR1 MDHEN, CDR2 SYDVKM. The CDR3, as DNA: TGTGCCAGCAGTCAAACCCATCAGCCCCAGCATTTT. The encoded protein is CASSQTHQPQHF.

Ten or more counts support this clonotype. This chain joins TRBV28 and TRBJ2-4; D gene unclear. V lost 11 bases and J lost 5, with 13 bases in between. Germline values: CDR1 MDHEN, CDR2 SYDVKM. The CDR3 is 12 amino acids. The CDR3 reads CAALSQENIQYF. CDR3 coding DNA: TGTGCCGCGCTGTCCCAGGAAAACATTCAGTACTTC.

There are many counts of this clonotype. The V gene is TRBV25-1, the J gene TRBJ2-1; D is unclear. The germline V gene encodes CDR1 MGHDK and CDR2 SYGVNS. This CDR3 comprises 13 residues. V was cut by 6 bases and J by 9 bases, with 15 bases left in between. CDR3 loop: CASRFSLFGEQFF. CDR3 nucleotide sequence: TGTGCCAGCAGATTTTCGCTGTTTGGTGAGCAGTTCTTC. The variable domain in full, with the rest retrieved from reference TRBV25-1 and TRBJ2-1, is EADIYQTPRYLVIGTGKKITLECSQTMGHDKMYWYQQDPGMELHLIHYSYGVNSTEKGDLSSESTVSRIRTEHFPLTLESARPSHTSQYLCASRFSLFGEQFFGPGTRLTVL.

This clonotype was seen a handful of times. Possible read error: a much larger clone is one base away. The chain recombines TRBV20-1 with TRBJ1-1; unclear D gene. The CDR3 extends over 16 amino acids. Per the germline V gene, CDR1 is DFQATT and CDR2 is SNEGSKA (reference sequence). The CDR3 sequence is CSARDFLNMRNTEACF. CDR3 DNA sequence: TGCAGTGCTAGAGATTTTCTGAACATGCGAAACACTGAAGCTTGCTTT.

There are many counts of this clonotype. The chain's CDR3 is CASRSGQGGAGELFF. CDR3 nucleotide sequence: TGTGCCAGCAGATCGGGACAGGGAGGGGCCGGGGAGCTGTTTTTT. The chain recombines TRBV6-2 or TRBV6-3 with TRBJ2-2; 9 bases align to TRBD1. The junction had 8 bases not matched to a gene; V was cut back by 6 bases and J by 6 bases. Germline V gives CDR1 MNHEY, CDR2 SVGEGT. The CDR3 runs to 15 residues.